This T cell receptor (beta chain) stems from a study of PD-1 blockade in classical Hodgkin lymphoma. V dropped 2 bases and J dropped 0 bases, with 8 bases sitting between them. Germline CDR1 and CDR2: SQVTM and ANQGSEA. This CDR3 spans 13 amino acids. Following autologous stem cell transplantation, relapse occurred in every patient, and exposure to brentuximab vedotin varied. Complete response, partial response or progressive disease made up the best responses. Produced via immunoSEQ multiplex PCR; TCRdb's table is partial and in-frame only. The sample holds around 41,000 clones; under 75% are singletons and the top ten take 2.8%.

The clonotype originates from a human donor with classical Hodgkin lymphoma. This chain joins TRBV29-1 and TRBJ2-7; D possibly corresponds to TRBD2 (5 bases). Sample: peripheral blood mononuclear cells (PBMCs), taken before the second cycle of nivolumab. The DNA for the CDR3 is TGCAGCGTTGAACCCCGGGACTCCTACGAGCAGTACTTC. It encodes CSVEPRDSYEQYF.